The clone carrying this T cell receptor (beta chain) appeared many times. Its antigen is undetermined. This entry is derived from a study of T cells after yellow fever vaccination. Across the whole study: Low-cell-number fractions were prepared with SMART-Seq v4 Ultra Low Input.

Template switching by 5'RACE produced TCR cDNA, adding a universal primer site and UMIs. TCRdb passed the 5' RACE reads through MiXCR, listing each CDR3 protein once. The table shows around 310,000 distinct CDR3 sequences, with 3.5% to 4.5% occurring only once. Study-wide results and limits: The booster saw the reappearance of most primary-vaccination clones (more than 95% CD4, 80% to 90% CD8).

The length of the CDR3 is 15 residues. This receptor was obtained from a man between 18 and 29 years old who received the YFV17D yellow fever vaccine. V usage is TRBV21-1 and J usage is TRBJ2-2. TRBV21-1 is flagged as a pseudogene. The input for sequencing was PBMCs, taken 5 days after the yellow fever booster vaccination. This CDR3 is CASSNHSLNTGELFF. CDR3 DNA sequence: TGTGCCAGCAGCAACCACAGTTTGAACACCGGGGAGCTGTTTTTT.